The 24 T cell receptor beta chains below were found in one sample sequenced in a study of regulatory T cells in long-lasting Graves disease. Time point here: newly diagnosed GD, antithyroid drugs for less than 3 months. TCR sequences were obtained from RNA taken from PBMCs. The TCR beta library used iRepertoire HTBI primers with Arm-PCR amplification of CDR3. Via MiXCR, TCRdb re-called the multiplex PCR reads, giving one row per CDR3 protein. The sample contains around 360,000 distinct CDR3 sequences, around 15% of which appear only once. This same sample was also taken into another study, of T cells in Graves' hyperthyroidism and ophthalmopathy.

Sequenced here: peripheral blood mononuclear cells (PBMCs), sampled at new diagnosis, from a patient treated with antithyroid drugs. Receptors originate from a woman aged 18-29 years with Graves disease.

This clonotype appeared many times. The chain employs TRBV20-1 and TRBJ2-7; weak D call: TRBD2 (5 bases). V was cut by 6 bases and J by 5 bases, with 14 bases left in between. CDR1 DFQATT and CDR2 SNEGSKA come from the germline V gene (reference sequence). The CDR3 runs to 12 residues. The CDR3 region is CSAILGNHEQYF. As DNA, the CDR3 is TGCAGTGCCATCCTCGGGAACCACGAGCAGTACTTC.

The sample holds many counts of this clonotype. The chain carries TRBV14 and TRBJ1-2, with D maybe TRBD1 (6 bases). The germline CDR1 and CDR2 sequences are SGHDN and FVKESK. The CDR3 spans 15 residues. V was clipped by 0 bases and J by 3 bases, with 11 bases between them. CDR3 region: CASSQDKGGYYGYTF. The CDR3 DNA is TGTGCCAGCAGCCAAGATAAGGGGGGATACTATGGCTACACCTTC.

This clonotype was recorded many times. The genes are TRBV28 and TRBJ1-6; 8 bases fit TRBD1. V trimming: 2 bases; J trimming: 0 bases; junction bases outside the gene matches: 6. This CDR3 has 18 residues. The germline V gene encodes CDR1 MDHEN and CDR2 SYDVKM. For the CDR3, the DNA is TGTGCCAGCAGTTTAACCGACAGGGGAAACTCCTATAATTCACCCCTCCACTTT. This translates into CASSLTDRGNSYNSPLHF.

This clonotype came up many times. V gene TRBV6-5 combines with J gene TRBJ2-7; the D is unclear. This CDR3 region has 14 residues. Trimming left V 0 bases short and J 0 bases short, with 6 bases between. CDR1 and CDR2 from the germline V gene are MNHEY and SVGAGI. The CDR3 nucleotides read TGTGCCAGCAGTTACTCGGGCGTCTCCTACGAGCAGTACTTC. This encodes CASSYSGVSYEQYF.

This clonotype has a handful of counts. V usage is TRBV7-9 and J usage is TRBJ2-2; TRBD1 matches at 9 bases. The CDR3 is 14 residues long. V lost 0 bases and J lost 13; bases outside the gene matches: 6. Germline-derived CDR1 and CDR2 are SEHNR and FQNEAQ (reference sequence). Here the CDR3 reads CASSLAGTGSRLFF. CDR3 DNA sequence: TGTGCCAGCAGCTTAGCAGGGACAGGGTCGCGGCTGTTTTTT. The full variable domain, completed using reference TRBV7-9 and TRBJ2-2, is DTGVSQNPRHKITKRGQNVTFRCDPISEHNRLYWYRQTLGQGPEFLTYFQNEAQLEKSRLLSDRFSAERPKGSFSTLEIQRTEQGDSAMYLCASSLAGTGSRLFFGEGSRLTVL.

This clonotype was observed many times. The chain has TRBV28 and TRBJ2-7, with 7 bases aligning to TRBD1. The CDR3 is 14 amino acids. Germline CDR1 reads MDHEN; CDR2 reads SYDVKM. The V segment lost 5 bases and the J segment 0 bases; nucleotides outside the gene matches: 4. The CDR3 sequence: CASSTPGGSYEQYF. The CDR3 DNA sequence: TGTGCCAGCAGTACCCCAGGGGGCTCCTACGAGCAGTACTTC.

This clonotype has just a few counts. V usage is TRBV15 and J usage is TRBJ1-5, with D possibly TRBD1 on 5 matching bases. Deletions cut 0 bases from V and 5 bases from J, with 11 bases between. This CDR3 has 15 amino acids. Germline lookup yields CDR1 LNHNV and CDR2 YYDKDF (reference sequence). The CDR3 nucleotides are TGTGCCACCAGCAGAGATCCCGGGGCCCATCAGCCCCAGCATTTT. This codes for CATSRDPGAHQPQHF.

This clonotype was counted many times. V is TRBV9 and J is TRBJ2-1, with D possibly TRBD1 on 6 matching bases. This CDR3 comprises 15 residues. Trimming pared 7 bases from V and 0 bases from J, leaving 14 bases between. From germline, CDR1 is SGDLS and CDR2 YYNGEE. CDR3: CASSRGGNSYNEQFF. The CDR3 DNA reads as TGTGCCAGCTCGCGAGGGGGTAACTCCTACAATGAGCAGTTCTTC.

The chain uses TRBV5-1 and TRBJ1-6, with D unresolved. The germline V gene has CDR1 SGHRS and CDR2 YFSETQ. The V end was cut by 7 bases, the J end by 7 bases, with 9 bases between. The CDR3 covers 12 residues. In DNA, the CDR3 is TGCGCCAGCCGTAACGAAAATTCACCCCTCCACTTT. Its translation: CASRNENSPLHF.

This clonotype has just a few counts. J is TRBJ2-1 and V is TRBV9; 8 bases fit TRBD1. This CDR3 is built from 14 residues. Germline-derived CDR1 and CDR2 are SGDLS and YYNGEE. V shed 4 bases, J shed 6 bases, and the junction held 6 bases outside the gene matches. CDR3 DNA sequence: TGTGCCAGCAGCTTCCGGACAGGGATCAATGAGCAGTTCTTC. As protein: CASSFRTGINEQFF.

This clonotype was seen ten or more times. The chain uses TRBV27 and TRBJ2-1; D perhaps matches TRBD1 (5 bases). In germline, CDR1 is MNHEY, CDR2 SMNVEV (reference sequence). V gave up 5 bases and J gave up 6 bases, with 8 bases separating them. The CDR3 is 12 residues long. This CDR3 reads CASSGASNEQFF. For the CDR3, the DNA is TGTGCCAGCAGTGGGGCTTCCAATGAGCAGTTCTTC.

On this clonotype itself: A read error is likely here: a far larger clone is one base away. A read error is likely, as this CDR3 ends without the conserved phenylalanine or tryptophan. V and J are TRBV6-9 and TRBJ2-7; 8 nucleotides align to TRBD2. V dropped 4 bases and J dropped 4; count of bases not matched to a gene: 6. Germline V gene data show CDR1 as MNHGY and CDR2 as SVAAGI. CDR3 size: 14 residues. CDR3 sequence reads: CASSSQRGIYEQYS. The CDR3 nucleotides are TGTGCCAGCAGTTCCCAGCGGGGGATTTACGAGCAGTACTCC.

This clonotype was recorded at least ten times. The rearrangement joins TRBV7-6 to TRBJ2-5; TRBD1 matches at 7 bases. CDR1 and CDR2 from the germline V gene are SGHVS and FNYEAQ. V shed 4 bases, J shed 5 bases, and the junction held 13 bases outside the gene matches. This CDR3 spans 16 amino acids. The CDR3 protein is CASSSNRGRVEETQYF. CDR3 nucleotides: TGTGCCAGCAGCTCTAACAGGGGAAGGGTTGAGGAGACCCAGTACTTC.

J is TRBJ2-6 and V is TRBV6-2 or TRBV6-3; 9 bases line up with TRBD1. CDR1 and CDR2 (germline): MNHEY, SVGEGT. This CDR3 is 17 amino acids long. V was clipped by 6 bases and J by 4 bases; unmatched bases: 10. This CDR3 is CASRLVGQGKGANVLTF. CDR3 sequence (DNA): TGTGCCAGCAGGCTTGTGGGACAGGGTAAGGGGGCCAACGTCCTGACTTTC.

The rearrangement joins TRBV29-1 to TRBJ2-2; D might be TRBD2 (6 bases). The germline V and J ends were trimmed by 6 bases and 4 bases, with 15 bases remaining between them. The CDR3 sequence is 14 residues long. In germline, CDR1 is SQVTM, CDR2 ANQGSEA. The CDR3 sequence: CSVADTGGTGELFF. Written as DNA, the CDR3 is TGCAGCGTGGCCGACACCGGGGGCACCGGGGAGCTGTTTTTT.

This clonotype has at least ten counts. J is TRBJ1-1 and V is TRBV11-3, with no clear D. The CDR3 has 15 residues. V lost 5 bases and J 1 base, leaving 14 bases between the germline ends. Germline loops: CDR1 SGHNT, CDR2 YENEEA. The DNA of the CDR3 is TGTGCCAGCAGCCCCGCGGGGTCCGGGAACACTGAAGCTTTCTTT. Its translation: CASSPAGSGNTEAFF.

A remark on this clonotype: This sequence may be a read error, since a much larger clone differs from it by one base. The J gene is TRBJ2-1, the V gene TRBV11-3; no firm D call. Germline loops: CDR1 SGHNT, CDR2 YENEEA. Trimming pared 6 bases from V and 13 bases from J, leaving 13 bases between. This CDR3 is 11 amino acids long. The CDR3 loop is CASSRRTIQFF. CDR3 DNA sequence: TGTGCCAGCAGTCGAAGGACCATTCAGTTCTTC.

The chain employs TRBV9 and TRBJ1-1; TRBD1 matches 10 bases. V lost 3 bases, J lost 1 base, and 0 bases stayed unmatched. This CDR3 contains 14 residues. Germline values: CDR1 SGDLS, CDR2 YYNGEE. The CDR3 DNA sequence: TGTGCCAGCAGCGGGACAGGGGGGAACACTGAAGCTTTCTTT. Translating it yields CASSGTGGNTEAFF.

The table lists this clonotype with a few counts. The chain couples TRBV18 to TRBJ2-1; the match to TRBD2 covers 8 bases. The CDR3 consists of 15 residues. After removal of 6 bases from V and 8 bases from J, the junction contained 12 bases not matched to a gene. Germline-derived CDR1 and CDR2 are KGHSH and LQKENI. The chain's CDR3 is CASSYEREIRHEQFF. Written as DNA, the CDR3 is TGTGCCAGCTCGTACGAGCGGGAGATTAGGCATGAGCAGTTCTTC.

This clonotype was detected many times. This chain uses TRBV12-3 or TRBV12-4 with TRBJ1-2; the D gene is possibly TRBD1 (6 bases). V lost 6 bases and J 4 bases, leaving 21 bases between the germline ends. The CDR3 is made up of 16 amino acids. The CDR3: CASRRQGLRISYGYTF. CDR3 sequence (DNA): TGTGCCAGCAGGCGGCAGGGGCTACGAATATCCTATGGCTACACCTTC.

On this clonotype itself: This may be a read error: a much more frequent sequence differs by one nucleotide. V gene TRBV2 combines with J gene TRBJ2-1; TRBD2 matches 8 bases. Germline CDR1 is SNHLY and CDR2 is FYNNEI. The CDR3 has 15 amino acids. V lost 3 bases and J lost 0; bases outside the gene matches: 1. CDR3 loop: CASSELAGSYNEQFF. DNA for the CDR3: TGTGCCAGCAGTGAGCTAGCGGGCTCCTACAATGAGCAGTTCTTC.

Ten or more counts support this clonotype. CDR3 sequence (DNA): TGTGCCACCAGCGTTAACACCTTTGGGACAGGTCAAGAGACCCAGTACTTC. Translating gives CATSVNTFGTGQETQYF. This chain joins TRBV15 and TRBJ2-5; 8 nucleotides align to TRBD1. The V gene's germline CDR1 is LNHNV and CDR2 YYDKDF (reference sequence). The junction had 13 bases not matched to a gene; V was cut back by 5 bases and J by 2 bases. The CDR3 sequence is 17 residues long.

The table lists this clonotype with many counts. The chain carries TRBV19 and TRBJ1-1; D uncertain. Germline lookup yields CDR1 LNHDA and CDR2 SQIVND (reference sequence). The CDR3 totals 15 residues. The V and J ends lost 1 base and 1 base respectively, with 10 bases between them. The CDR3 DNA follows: TGTGCCAGTAGTATAGCCGGACGAGCGAACACTGAAGCTTTCTTT. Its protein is CASSIAGRANTEAFF. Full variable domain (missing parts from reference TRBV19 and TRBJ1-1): DGGITQSPKYLFRKEGQNVTLSCEQNLNHDAMYWYRQDPGQGLRLIYYSQIVNDFQKGDIAEGYSVSREKKESFPLTVTSAQKNPTAFYLCASSIAGRANTEAFFGQGTRLTVV.

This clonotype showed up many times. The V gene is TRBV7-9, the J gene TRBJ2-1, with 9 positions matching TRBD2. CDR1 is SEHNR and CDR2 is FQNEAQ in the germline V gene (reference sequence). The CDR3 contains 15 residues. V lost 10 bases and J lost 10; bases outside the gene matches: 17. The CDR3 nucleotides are TGTGCCACCCTCCGGGCGGGAGGGGCCCTCGGGGAGCAGTTCTTC. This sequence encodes CATLRAGGALGEQFF.